The present T cell receptor (beta chain) was sequenced within a study of blood T cell repertoires in COVID-19. The overall study: The United States, Italy and Spain were the sources of the acute and convalescent COVID-19 samples. PBMCs, B-cell-depleted T cells, or T cells provided the cDNA or gDNA that made up the material.

From germline, CDR1 is MGHRA and CDR2 YSYEKL. The CDR3 is 18 amino acids. Losses at the gene ends were 6 bases for V and 5 bases for J; bases not matched to a gene: 13. The data were produced by immunoSEQ multiplex PCR, yet TCRdb's version contains in-frame clones alone and is incomplete. Among just over 250,000 clones, 80% to 90% were seen once, and the ten largest hold 10%. Seattle participants joined during active infection and were tracked over time. J is TRBJ2-2 and V is TRBV4-1, with 12 bases lining up with TRBD2. The receptor was derived from a woman aged 65 to 85 with COVID-19, enrolled during active disease. Sequencing was done on a sample of peripheral blood. This CDR3 is CASRPSGRAAEITGELFF. The DNA for the CDR3 is TGCGCCAGCAGACCTAGCGGGAGGGCCGCAGAAATAACCGGGGAGCTGTTTTTT.